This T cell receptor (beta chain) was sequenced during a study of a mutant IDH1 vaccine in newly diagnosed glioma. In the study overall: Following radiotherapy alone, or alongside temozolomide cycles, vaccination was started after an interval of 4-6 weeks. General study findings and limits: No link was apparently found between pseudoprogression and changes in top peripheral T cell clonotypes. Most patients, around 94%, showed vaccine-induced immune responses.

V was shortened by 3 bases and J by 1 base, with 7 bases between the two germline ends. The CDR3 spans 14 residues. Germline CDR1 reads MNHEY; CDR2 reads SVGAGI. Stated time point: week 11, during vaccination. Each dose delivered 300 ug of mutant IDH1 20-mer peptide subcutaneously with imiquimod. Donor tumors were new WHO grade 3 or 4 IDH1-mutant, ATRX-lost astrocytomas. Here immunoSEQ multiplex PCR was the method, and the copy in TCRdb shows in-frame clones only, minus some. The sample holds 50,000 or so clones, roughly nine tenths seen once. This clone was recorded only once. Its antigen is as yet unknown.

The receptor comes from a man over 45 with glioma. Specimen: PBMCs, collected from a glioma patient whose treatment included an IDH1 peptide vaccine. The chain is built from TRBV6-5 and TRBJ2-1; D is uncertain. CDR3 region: CASSYTTSYNEQFF. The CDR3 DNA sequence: TGTGCCAGCAGTTATACAACATCCTACAATGAGCAGTTCTTC.